This T cell receptor (beta chain) was observed in a study of blood T cell repertoires in COVID-19. Study-wide background: Spain, Italy and the United States supplied samples that represented acute and convalescent COVID-19. Nucleic acid was either cDNA or gDNA, and it came from T cells, B-cell-depleted T cells, or PBMCs.

As handled by the study authors: By means of reference gene primer amplification, nucleated cell counts were estimated. Clones were sequenced by immunoSEQ multiplex PCR, and TCRdb holds only the in-frame ones, with some missing. The V and J calls and the clone size are those of that table, but D and trimming were determined from the DNA. The profile shows roughly 140,000 clones, around 83% of them singletons. CDR1 and CDR2 from the germline V gene are MNHEY and SVGEGT. V lost 6 bases and J lost 2; bases outside the gene matches: 10. The CDR3 covers 15 residues. This sequence joins TRBV6-2 or TRBV6-3 and TRBJ2-7; 7 bases fit TRBD2. Sequenced: peripheral blood. The origin of this receptor is a woman over 75 with acute or convalescent COVID-19. CDR3 bases: TGTGCCAGCAGCTTCCACTGGGGGGGAACCTACGAGCAGTACTTC. Translated, it gives CASSFHWGGTYEQYF.